The sequence of this T cell receptor (beta chain) was determined in a study of graft-versus-host responses after intestinal transplantation. About the research overall: Following induction with anti-thymocyte globulin, all recipients were given tacrolimus and steroids for about 3 years.

Trimming left V 1 base short and J 3 bases short, with 10 bases between. The CDR3 length is 16 residues. CDR1 and CDR2 from the germline V gene are MGHRA and YSYEKL. A note on this clone: Its antigen is unidentified.

Study-wide findings and caveats: With peak circulating GvH clone levels came an association with early post-transplant HvG declines.

Sequencing used immunoSEQ multiplex PCR; TCRdb keeps in-frame clones, though not all of them. This repertoire shows tens of thousands of clones, around 94% found once; its top ten account for about 0.52%. The TCR was taken from a human patient who received an intestinal transplant, so some T cells may come from the graft donor. The sequences come from PBMCs, collected 156 days after intestinal transplant. The chain combines TRBV4-1 with TRBJ1-6; unclear D gene. DNA of the CDR3: TGCGCCAGCAGCCAAGTTGTCACCGACTATAATTCACCCCTCCACTTT. Translated: CASSQVVTDYNSPLHF.